This passage covers 7 T cell receptor beta chains from one sample sequenced in a study of beta chain features in type 1 diabetes. Study results and caveats: Shorter TCRB CDR3s, moderately but significantly so, marked every one of the four CD4+ subsets in Type 1 diabetes patients.

No antigen is known for these receptors. Expressed TCRB transcripts were sequenced because the isolated RNA had all been reverse transcribed beforehand. The method was immunoSEQ multiplex PCR; TCRdb's version includes in-frame clones alone and lacks a portion of them. The data show 150,000 to 180,000 clones, approximately 10% seen once. The sample taken for sequencing was central memory CD4+ T cells from blood. These receptors were taken from a man younger than 40 with type 1 diabetes.

In this sample, this clone turned up a few times. The chain links TRBV6-6 to TRBJ1-1, with 10 positions matching TRBD1. The germline gives CDR1 MNHNY, CDR2 SVGAGI (reference sequence). The CDR3 has 15 amino acids. Unmatched junction bases numbered 4, after V lost 0 bases and J lost 6 bases. Here the CDR3 DNA reads TGTGCCAGCAGTTACTCGATCGGACAGGGGGCTGAAGCTTTCTTT. The encoded protein is CASSYSIGQGAEAFF.

This clone occurred a few times. The chain combines TRBV18 with TRBJ2-7; tentatively, D is TRBD2 (6 bases). Germline CDR1 and CDR2: KGHSH and LQKENI. Trimming pared 4 bases from V and 9 bases from J, leaving 13 bases between. CDR3 length: 12 amino acids. CDR3 sequence reads: CASSQDRELQYF. In DNA, the CDR3 is TGTGCCAGCTCACAAGACCGGGAGCTGCAGTACTTC. Variable domain in full (rest from reference TRBV18 and TRBJ2-7): NAGVMQNPRHLVRRRGQEARLRCSPMKGHSHVYWYRQLPEEGLKFMVYLQKENIIDESGMPKERFSAEFPKEGPSILRIQQVVRGDSAAYFCASSQDRELQYFGPGTRLTVT.

This clone was observed a handful of times. The chain has TRBV28 and TRBJ1-2; D may be TRBD1 (6 bases). The germline V and J ends were trimmed by 5 bases and 3 bases, with 13 bases remaining between them. This CDR3 is 14 amino acids long. CDR1 and CDR2 from the germline V gene are MDHEN and SYDVKM. The CDR3: CASSPRTVYYGYTF. CDR3 nucleotides: TGTGCCAGCAGTCCCCGGACAGTGTACTATGGCTACACCTTC.

This clone was detected a few times. The V call is TRBV6-1, the J call TRBJ1-2, with 7 nucleotides matching TRBD1. Germline values: CDR1 MNHNS, CDR2 SASEGT. J was trimmed by 2 bases and V by 7 bases; bases with no gene match: 4. The length of the CDR3 is 13 residues. Here the CDR3 DNA reads TGTGCCAGCACCTCGACAGGGAACTATGGCTACACCTTC. It translates to CASTSTGNYGYTF.

This chain connects TRBV6-5 to TRBJ2-5; 7 nucleotides match TRBD2. V gave up 5 bases and J gave up 5 bases; unmatched junction bases: 2. Germline V gives CDR1 MNHEY, CDR2 SVGAGI. The CDR3 has 12 amino acids. The DNA for the CDR3 is TGTGCCAGCAGTCCGGGAGGCGAGACCCAGTACTTC. It codes for CASSPGGETQYF.

The chain links TRBV4-3 to TRBJ2-7; 9 positions match TRBD1. The CDR3 has 17 amino acids. Germline CDR1 and CDR2: LGHNA and YSLEER. V lost 0 bases and J lost 5; bases outside the gene matches: 11. The CDR3 loop reads CASSQDGGDRVTDEQYF. CDR3 sequence (DNA): TGCGCCAGCAGCCAAGATGGAGGGGACAGGGTTACCGACGAGCAGTACTTC.

This clone appeared a few times. The rearrangement joins TRBV28 to TRBJ1-2; 8 bases map to TRBD1. Germline V CDR1 and CDR2: MDHEN, SYDVKM. J gave up 8 bases and V 5 bases, and 7 bases lay outside the gene matches. The CDR3 has 13 residues. CDR3 amino acids: CASSQGQGRGYTF. The CDR3 nucleotides read TGTGCCAGCAGTCAAGGACAGGGCCGGGGCTACACCTTC.